Following are 8 T cell receptor beta chains from one sample sequenced in a study of blood T cell repertoires in COVID-19. Libraries were prepared by immunoSEQ multiplex PCR; TCRdb keeps only in-frame clonotypes and omits some of them. The table lists around 72,000 clones, more than 75% of them singletons. The specimen was peripheral blood. These receptors were obtained from a human donor in a cohort sampled during active COVID-19.

The chain is built from TRBV5-4 and TRBJ1-2, with 9 positions matching TRBD1. J lost 5 bases, V lost 4 bases, and 6 bases had no gene match. CDR3 size: 14 residues. Per germline, CDR1 SGHNT and CDR2 YYREEE (reference sequence). This CDR3 reads CASSLTGGPYGYTF. Written as DNA, the CDR3 is TGTGCCAGCAGCCTGACAGGGGGACCATATGGCTACACCTTC.

This clone was counted a few times. The genes are TRBV13 and TRBJ1-6, with D possibly being TRBD1 (5 bases). Trimming stripped 3 bases from V and 8 bases from J, with 11 bases between. CDR1 PRHDT and CDR2 FYEKMQ come from the germline V gene (reference sequence). The CDR3 length is 14 residues. The DNA for the CDR3 is TGTGCCAGCAGCTTCATAGGGGCTGATTCACCCCTCCACTTT. This gives the protein CASSFIGADSPLHF.

This chain joins TRBV3-1 (or the pseudogene TRBV3-2) and TRBJ1-5; TRBD1 agrees at 7 bases. V lost 4 bases and J lost 2; bases outside the gene matches: 11. The CDR3 runs to 17 residues. The V gene's germline CDR1 is LGHDT and CDR2 YNNKEL (reference sequence). The CDR3 reads CASSPAPTGTGNQPQHF. CDR3 bases: TGTGCCAGCAGCCCGGCCCCGACAGGGACTGGCAATCAGCCCCAGCATTTT.

The V call is TRBV5-6, the J call TRBJ2-5; D may be TRBD2 (7 bases). Germline V gives CDR1 SGHDT, CDR2 YYEEEE. The V gene lost 0 bases and the J gene lost 2 bases, with 14 bases spanning the gap. CDR3 size: 16 residues. CDR3 sequence (DNA): TGTGCCAGCAGCTTGGTAGAGGGGGGAGGGCAAGAGACCCAGTACTTC. It yields the protein CASSLVEGGGQETQYF.

This clone was recorded only once. This rearrangement joins TRBV14 to TRBJ2-1; D is uncertain. V lost 2 bases to trimming and J lost 15 bases, with 14 bases between them. CDR1 is SGHDN and CDR2 is FVKESK in the germline V gene. This CDR3 region has 12 residues. Written as DNA, the CDR3 is TGTGCCAGCAGCCAACTTAGCCTCAATCGGTTCTTC. It yields the protein CASSQLSLNRFF.

The chain carries TRBV5-4 and TRBJ2-3; D ambiguous. Germline values: CDR1 SGHNT, CDR2 YYREEE (reference sequence). The V end lost 0 bases, the J end lost 6 bases, and 11 bases lay between the germline ends. The CDR3 consists of 14 residues. The CDR3 spells CASSLDSFADTQYF. The CDR3 coding sequence is TGTGCCAGCAGCTTGGACTCCTTCGCCGATACGCAGTATTTT.

This clone has a single count. The rearrangement uses TRBV25-1 and TRBJ2-7, with 9 bases fitting TRBD2. The CDR3 consists of 15 residues. V lost 3 bases and J lost 2; bases outside the gene matches: 5. Germline V CDR1 and CDR2: MGHDK, SYGVNS. The CDR3 sequence: CASSDGAGGPYEQYF. In nucleotides, the CDR3 is TGTGCCAGCAGTGACGGAGCGGGGGGTCCCTACGAGCAGTACTTC.

J is TRBJ1-5 and V is TRBV5-8; D remains ambiguous. This CDR3 has 12 amino acids. V lost 2 bases and J lost 5, with 5 bases in between. Germline loops: CDR1 SGHTS, CDR2 YDEGEE. The CDR3 reads CASSFSDQPQHF. Here the CDR3 DNA reads TGTGCCAGCAGCTTCAGCGATCAGCCCCAGCATTTT. The full variable domain, rest sourced from reference TRBV5-8 and TRBJ1-5, is EAGVTQSPTHLIKTRGQQATLRCSPISGHTSVYWYQQALGLGLQFLLWYDEGEERNRGNFPPRFSGRQFPNYSSELNVNALELEDSALYLCASSFSDQPQHFGDGTRLSIL.